A selection of T cell receptor beta chains follows, all from one sample in a study of T-cell memory formation after mild COVID-19. TCRdb re-called the 5' RACE reads with MiXCR, one entry per CDR3 protein. This sample carries about 390,000 distinct CDR3 sequences, around 20% of them seen once, and the ten largest clones take approximately 12%. The sequenced sample was PBMCs or a T cell subset sorted from them (not recorded which). All receptors come from an adult woman who had mild COVID-19 (a few samples of this study predate the infection). Cell type and time point are not known. The CDR3 runs from the conserved cysteine through the conserved F or W. The D gene is left open where the match is weak. Clone size is shown for a subset of rows, as once, few, many or a class of expanded clone.

d_gene: TRBD1; abundance: few; j_gene: TRBJ1-2; v_gene: TRBV5-1; CDR3aa: CASSFSDRARYTF; CDR3nt: TGCGCCAGCAGCTTTTCGGACAGGGCCCGTTACACCTTC
d_gene: .; abundance: few; j_gene: TRBJ2-3; v_gene: TRBV5-4; CDR3aa: CASTSTGHSTDTQYF; CDR3nt: TGTGCCAGCACCTCCACTGGGCATTCCACAGATACGCAGTATTTT
d_gene: .; abundance: few; j_gene: TRBJ1-1; v_gene: TRBV30; CDR3aa: CAWSVSVSPEAFF; CDR3nt: TGTGCCTGGAGTGTTAGCGTATCACCTGAAGCTTTCTTT
d_gene: .; abundance: .; j_gene: TRBJ1-2; v_gene: TRBV3-1; CDR3aa: CASSPGHGYTF; CDR3nt: TGTGCCAGCAGCCCGGGACATGGCTACACCTTC
d_gene: .; abundance: .; j_gene: TRBJ2-1; v_gene: TRBV2; CDR3aa: CASSIAAGGGNEQFF; CDR3nt: TGTGCCAGCAGTATAGCGGCCGGGGGCGGCAATGAGCAGTTCTTC
d_gene: .; abundance: .; j_gene: TRBJ2-5; v_gene: TRBV12-3/TRBV12-4; CDR3aa: CASSQKDRSLGETQYF; CDR3nt: TGTGCCAGCAGTCAAAAGGACCGTTCCTTGGGGGAGACCCAGTACTTC
d_gene: .; abundance: few; j_gene: TRBJ2-2; v_gene: TRBV30; CDR3aa: CAWKRTANTGELFF; CDR3nt: TGTGCCTGGAAGAGGACAGCTAACACCGGGGAGCTGTTTTTT
d_gene: .; abundance: .; j_gene: TRBJ2-1; v_gene: TRBV30; CDR3aa: CAWSVISGNEQFF; CDR3nt: TGTGCCTGGAGCGTCATATCTGGCAATGAGCAGTTCTTC
d_gene: .; abundance: .; j_gene: TRBJ2-7; v_gene: TRBV7-9; CDR3aa: CASSPPDPGRTYEQYF; CDR3nt: TGTGCCAGCAGCCCCCCGGACCCTGGGCGGACCTACGAGCAGTACTTC
d_gene: .; abundance: once; j_gene: TRBJ1-5; v_gene: TRBV6-2/TRBV6-3; CDR3aa: CASTDPGRAINQPQHF; CDR3nt: TGTGCCAGCACTGACCCCGGCAGGGCGATCAATCAGCCCCAGCATTTT
d_gene: .; abundance: .; j_gene: TRBJ2-7; v_gene: TRBV6-5; CDR3aa: CASSEDGLYEQYF; CDR3nt: TGTGCCAGCAGTGAGGACGGACTTTACGAGCAGTACTTC
d_gene: .; abundance: .; j_gene: TRBJ1-3; v_gene: TRBV20-1; CDR3aa: CSAWRGQSGNTIYF; CDR3nt: TGCAGTGCTTGGAGGGGCCAATCTGGAAACACCATATATTTT
d_gene: .; abundance: few; j_gene: TRBJ2-7; v_gene: TRBV20-1; CDR3aa: CSAAGPSWEQYF; CDR3nt: TGCAGTGCTGCGGGACCTTCGTGGGAGCAGTACTTC
d_gene: TRBD1; abundance: .; j_gene: TRBJ1-3; v_gene: TRBV3-1; CDR3aa: CASRDRAGNTIYF; CDR3nt: TGTGCCAGCCGGGACAGGGCTGGAAACACCATATATTTT
d_gene: TRBD1; abundance: many; j_gene: TRBJ2-3; v_gene: TRBV18; CDR3aa: CASSPSPDRGYTDTQYF; CDR3nt: TGTGCCAGCTCACCATCCCCGGACAGGGGATATACAGATACGCAGTATTTT
d_gene: .; abundance: few; j_gene: TRBJ1-1; v_gene: TRBV29-1; CDR3aa: CSVRLGAMNTEAFF; CDR3nt: TGCAGCGTTCGCCTGGGGGCCATGAACACTGAAGCTTTCTTT
d_gene: .; abundance: .; j_gene: TRBJ2-1; v_gene: TRBV7-6; CDR3aa: CASSRNEGIREYNEQFF; CDR3nt: TGTGCCAGCAGCCGAAACGAAGGAATCCGCGAGTACAATGAGCAGTTCTTC
d_gene: .; abundance: .; j_gene: TRBJ1-2; v_gene: TRBV15; CDR3aa: CATSTGHLYGYTF; CDR3nt: TGTGCCACCAGCACGGGACACCTCTATGGCTACACCTTC
d_gene: .; abundance: few; j_gene: TRBJ2-5; v_gene: TRBV6-1; CDR3aa: CASSEFRSRGETQYF; CDR3nt: TGTGCCAGCAGTGAATTCCGATCCAGGGGAGAGACCCAGTACTTC
d_gene: .; abundance: few; j_gene: TRBJ1-6; v_gene: TRBV20-1; CDR3aa: CSARNMELSSYNSPLHF; CDR3nt: TGCAGTGCTAGGAATATGGAGCTTAGCTCCTATAATTCACCCCTCCACTTT
d_gene: TRBD1; abundance: few; j_gene: TRBJ2-1; v_gene: TRBV7-6; CDR3aa: CASSFLGQGSYNEQFF; CDR3nt: TGTGCCAGCAGCTTTTTAGGACAGGGATCCTACAATGAGCAGTTCTTC
d_gene: TRBD1; abundance: .; j_gene: TRBJ2-7; v_gene: TRBV4-3; CDR3aa: CASSQRIDRGRSYEQYF; CDR3nt: TGCGCCAGCAGCCAAAGAATAGACAGGGGGCGTTCCTACGAGCAGTACTTC
d_gene: .; abundance: few; j_gene: TRBJ2-7; v_gene: TRBV7-8; CDR3aa: CASSSPIHRAYEQYF; CDR3nt: TGTGCCAGCAGCTCCCCGATCCACAGGGCGTACGAGCAGTACTTC
d_gene: .; abundance: .; j_gene: TRBJ2-7; v_gene: TRBV4-1; CDR3aa: CASSQDRSGGEQYF; CDR3nt: TGCGCCAGCAGCCAAGATCGTTCGGGCGGCGAGCAGTACTTC
d_gene: .; abundance: .; j_gene: TRBJ2-1; v_gene: TRBV11-2; CDR3aa: CASSLTQNTEQFF; CDR3nt: TGTGCCAGCAGCCTAACCCAGAACACTGAGCAGTTCTTC
d_gene: TRBD2; abundance: few; j_gene: TRBJ2-3; v_gene: TRBV18; CDR3aa: CASSPPLAGGADTQYF; CDR3nt: TGTGCCAGCTCACCACCATTAGCGGGAGGGGCAGATACGCAGTATTTT
d_gene: .; abundance: .; j_gene: TRBJ1-2; v_gene: TRBV20-1; CDR3aa: CSATWGPRAYTF; CDR3nt: TGCAGTGCTACTTGGGGACCGCGAGCCTACACCTTC
d_gene: .; abundance: many; j_gene: TRBJ1-1; v_gene: TRBV10-3; CDR3aa: CAISVRGRNTEAFF; CDR3nt: TGTGCCATCAGTGTTCGGGGGAGGAACACTGAAGCTTTCTTT
d_gene: .; abundance: .; j_gene: TRBJ2-7; v_gene: TRBV29-1; CDR3aa: CSVPRGGEQYF; CDR3nt: TGCAGCGTTCCCAGGGGTGGCGAGCAGTACTTC
d_gene: TRBD2; abundance: .; j_gene: TRBJ2-7; v_gene: TRBV5-6; CDR3aa: CASSFLGRAPPAF; CDR3nt: TGTGCCAGCAGCTTCCTCGGGAGGGCCCCGCCGGCCTTC
d_gene: TRBD2; abundance: .; j_gene: TRBJ2-7; v_gene: TRBV4-1; CDR3aa: CASSQAPTRGGLYEQYF; CDR3nt: TGCGCCAGCAGCCAAGCCCCCACTCGGGGGGGTCTCTACGAGCAGTACTTC
d_gene: .; abundance: .; j_gene: TRBJ1-5; v_gene: TRBV19; CDR3aa: CASSIGRRSGHSNQPQHF; CDR3nt: TGTGCCAGTAGTATAGGAAGGAGGTCTGGACACAGCAATCAGCCCCAGCATTTT